This is a list of T cell receptor beta chains from one sample in a study of a mutant IDH1 vaccine in newly diagnosed glioma. Antigens of these TCRs are unknown. The method was immunoSEQ multiplex PCR; TCRdb's version includes in-frame clones alone and lacks a portion of them. The table lists tens of thousands of clones, 85% to 90% of them singletons. The specimen comprised PBMCs, sampled from a glioma patient whose treatment included an IDH1 peptide vaccine. The receptors were gathered from a man aged 35-49 years with glioma. Both conserved end residues are trimmed from each CDR3. The order of the fields is CDR3 length, V gene, CDR3 protein.

length: 13; V: TRBV6-6; CDR3: ASSEGQLHNEKLF
length: 16; V: TRBV7-8; CDR3: ASSFPLTGTGTQETQY
length: 15; V: TRBV19; CDR3: ASSNRDRGRSGNTIY
length: 14; V: TRBV5-1; CDR3: ASSLRQGAPNTEAF
length: 15; V: TRBV25-1; CDR3: ASTPSWWEGGHYGYT
length: 11; V: TRBV5-4; CDR3: ASLLTGYNEQF
length: 11; V: TRBV10-3; CDR3: AISELTAETQY
length: 12; V: TRBV28; CDR3: ASSLTGGWQPQH
length: 9; V: TRBV5-1; CDR3: ASSYQETQY
length: 13; V: TRBV7-2; CDR3: ASSFGRGDTGELF
length: 14; V: TRBV15; CDR3: ATNPGGREHEDTQY
length: 11; V: TRBV11-3; CDR3: ASSFNNYNEQF
length: 13; V: TRBV6-5; CDR3: ASSPDRLSSYEQY
length: 12; V: TRBV5-8; CDR3: ASSLGGYRGEAF
length: 12; V: TRBV2; CDR3: ASTTSGTYNEQF
length: 12; V: TRBV5-6; CDR3: ASSLGFSTDTQY
length: 14; V: TRBV6-1; CDR3: ASSERPGSMNTEAF
length: 13; V: TRBV2; CDR3: ASSGDGGGGQPQH
length: 11; V: TRBV29-1; CDR3: SVDTGLVGIQY
length: 14; V: TRBV6-6; CDR3: ASSYPQTVYLTEAF
length: 12; V: TRBV30; CDR3: AWSVRGRYNEQF
length: 13; V: TRBV4-1; CDR3: ASSQGQGFQETQY
length: 13; V: TRBV19; CDR3: ASTPRELNTGELF
length: 9; V: TRBV20-1; CDR3: SSGPYNEQF
length: 15; V: TRBV30; CDR3: AWSGINTGAENTEAF
length: 11; V: TRBV2; CDR3: ASHPSRKETQY
length: 11; V: TRBV27; CDR3: ASGGQGNQPQH
length: 13; V: TRBV15; CDR3: ATSARDFITGELF
length: 11; V: TRBV7-2; CDR3: ASSFRDTYEQY
length: 17; V: TRBV4-2; CDR3: ASSQDVAGGTYSNQPQH
length: 14; V: TRBV7-2; CDR3: ASRRLTSETYNEQF
length: 15; V: TRBV5-5; CDR3: ASSYGQGVLSGNTIY
length: 12; V: TRBV7-8; CDR3: ASSGIWLLKTQY
length: 14; V: TRBV7-8; CDR3: ASSYTGGPLPTEAF
length: 14; V: TRBV7-9; CDR3: ASSLRSLSSGNTIY
length: 12; V: TRBV5-6; CDR3: ASSLGDRNEKLF
length: 13; V: TRBV7-2; CDR3: ASSRGGATNEKLF
length: 9; V: TRBV30; CDR3: AWSSENGYT
length: 13; V: TRBV28; CDR3: ASSTGLRGITEAF
length: 11; V: TRBV7-2; CDR3: ASSSGPFYGYT
length: 12; V: TRBV7-6; CDR3: ASSLSTGADEQY
length: 12; V: TRBV29-1; CDR3: SVERFSGVSGYT
length: 12; V: TRBV7-6; CDR3: ASSLGVRVETQY
length: 12; V: TRBV19; CDR3: ASKQRTGLETQY
length: 13; V: TRBV6-1; CDR3: ASSRTISGGNTIY
length: 10; V: TRBV7-9; CDR3: ASSLTRDTQY
length: 13; V: TRBV5-1; CDR3: ASSLEGDGQETQY
length: 16; V: TRBV7-9; CDR3: ASSPFQPQGALDYGYT
length: 12; V: TRBV7-9; CDR3: ASMEEPWNTEAF